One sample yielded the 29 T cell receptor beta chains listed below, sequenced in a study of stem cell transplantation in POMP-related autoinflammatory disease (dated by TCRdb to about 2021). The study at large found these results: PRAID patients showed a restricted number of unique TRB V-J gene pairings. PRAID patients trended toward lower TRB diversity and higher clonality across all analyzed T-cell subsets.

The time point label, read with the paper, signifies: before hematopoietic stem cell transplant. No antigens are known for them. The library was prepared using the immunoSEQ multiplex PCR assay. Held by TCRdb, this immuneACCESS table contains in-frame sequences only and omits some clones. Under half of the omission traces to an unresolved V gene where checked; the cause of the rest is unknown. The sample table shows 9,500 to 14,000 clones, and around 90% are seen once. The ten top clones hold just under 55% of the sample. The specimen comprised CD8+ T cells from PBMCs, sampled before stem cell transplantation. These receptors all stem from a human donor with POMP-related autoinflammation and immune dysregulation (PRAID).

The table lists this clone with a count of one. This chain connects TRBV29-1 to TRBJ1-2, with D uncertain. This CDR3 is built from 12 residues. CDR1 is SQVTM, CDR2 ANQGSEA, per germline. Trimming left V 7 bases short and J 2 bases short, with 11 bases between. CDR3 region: CSARTENYGYTF. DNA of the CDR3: TGCAGCGCCAGGACGGAGAACTATGGCTACACCTTC.

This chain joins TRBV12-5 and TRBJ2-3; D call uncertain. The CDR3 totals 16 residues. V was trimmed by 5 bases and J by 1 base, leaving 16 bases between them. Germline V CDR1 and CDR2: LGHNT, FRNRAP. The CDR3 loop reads CASGQRPSGRTDTQYF. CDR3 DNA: TGTGCTAGTGGTCAAAGGCCTAGTGGACGCACAGATACGCAGTATTTT. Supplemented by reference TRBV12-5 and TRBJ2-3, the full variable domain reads DARVTQTPRHKVTEMGQEVTMRCQPILGHNTVFWYRQTMMQGLELLAYFRNRAPLDDSGMPKDRFSAEMPDATLATLKIQPSEPRDSAVYFCASGQRPSGRTDTQYFGPGTRLTVL.

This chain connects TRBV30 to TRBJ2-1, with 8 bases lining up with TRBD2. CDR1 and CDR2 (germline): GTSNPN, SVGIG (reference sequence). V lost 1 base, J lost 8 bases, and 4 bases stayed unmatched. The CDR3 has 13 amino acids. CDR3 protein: CAWSEIAGYEQFF. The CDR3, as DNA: TGTGCCTGGAGTGAAATAGCGGGATATGAGCAGTTCTTC.

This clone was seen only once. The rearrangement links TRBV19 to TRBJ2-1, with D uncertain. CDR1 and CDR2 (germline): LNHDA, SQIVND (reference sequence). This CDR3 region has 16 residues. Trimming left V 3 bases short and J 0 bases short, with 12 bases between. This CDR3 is CASSMSTTSSYNEQFF. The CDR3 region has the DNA TGTGCCAGTAGTATGAGTACTACCTCCTCCTACAATGAGCAGTTCTTC. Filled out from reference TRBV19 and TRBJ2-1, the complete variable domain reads DGGITQSPKYLFRKEGQNVTLSCEQNLNHDAMYWYRQDPGQGLRLIYYSQIVNDFQKGDIAEGYSVSREKKESFPLTVTSAQKNPTAFYLCASSMSTTSSYNEQFFGPGTRLTVL.

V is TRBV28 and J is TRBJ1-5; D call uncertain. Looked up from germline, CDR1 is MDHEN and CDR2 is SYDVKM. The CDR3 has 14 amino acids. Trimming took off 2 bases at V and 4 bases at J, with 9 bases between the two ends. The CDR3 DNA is TGTGCCAGCAGTTTAGGGGAGCCAAATCAGCCCCAGCATTTT. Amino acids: CASSLGEPNQPQHF. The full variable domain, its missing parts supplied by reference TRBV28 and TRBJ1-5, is DVKVTQSSRYLVKRTGEKVFLECVQDMDHENMFWYRQDPGLGLRLIYFSYDVKMKEKGDIPEGYSVSREKKERFSLILESASTNQTSMYLCASSLGEPNQPQHFGDGTRLSIL.

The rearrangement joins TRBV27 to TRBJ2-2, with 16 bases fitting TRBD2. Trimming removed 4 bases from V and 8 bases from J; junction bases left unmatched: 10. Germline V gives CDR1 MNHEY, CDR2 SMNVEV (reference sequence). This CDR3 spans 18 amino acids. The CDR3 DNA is TGTGCCAGCAGTTCCTCGGGACTAGCGGGAGGGCCAGGTGGGGAGCTGTTTTTT. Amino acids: CASSSSGLAGGPGGELFF.

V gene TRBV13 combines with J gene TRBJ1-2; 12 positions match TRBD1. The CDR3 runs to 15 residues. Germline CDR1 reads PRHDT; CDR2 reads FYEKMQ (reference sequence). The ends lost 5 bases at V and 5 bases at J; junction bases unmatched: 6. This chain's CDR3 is CASSEGTGGGYGYTF. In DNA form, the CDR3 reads TGTGCCAGCAGCGAGGGGACAGGGGGCGGGTATGGCTACACCTTC.

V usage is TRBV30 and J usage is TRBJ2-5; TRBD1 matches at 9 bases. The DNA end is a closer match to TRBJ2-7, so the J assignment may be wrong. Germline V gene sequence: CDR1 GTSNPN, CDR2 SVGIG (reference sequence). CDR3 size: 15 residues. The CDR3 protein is CAVDWAGTGSYEQYF. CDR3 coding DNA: TGTGCCGTGGACTGGGCCGGGACAGGGTCCTACGAGCAGTACTTC.

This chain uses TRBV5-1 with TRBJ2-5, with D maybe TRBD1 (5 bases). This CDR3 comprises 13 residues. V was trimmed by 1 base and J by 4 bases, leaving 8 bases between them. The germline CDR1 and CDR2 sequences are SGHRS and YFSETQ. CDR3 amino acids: CASSLSGAETQYF. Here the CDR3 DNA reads TGCGCCAGCAGCTTGTCTGGGGCAGAGACCCAGTACTTC.

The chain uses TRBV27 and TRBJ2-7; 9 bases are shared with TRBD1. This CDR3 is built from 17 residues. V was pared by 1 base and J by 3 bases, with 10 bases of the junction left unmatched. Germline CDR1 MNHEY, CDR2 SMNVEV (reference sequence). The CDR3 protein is CASSLFFLGQGVYEQYF. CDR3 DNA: TGTGCCAGCAGTTTATTCTTCCTGGGACAGGGAGTCTACGAGCAGTACTTC.

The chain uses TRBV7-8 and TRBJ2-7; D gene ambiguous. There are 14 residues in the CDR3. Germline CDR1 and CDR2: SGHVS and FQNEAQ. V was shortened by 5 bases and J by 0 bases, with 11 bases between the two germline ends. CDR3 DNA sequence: TGTGCCAGCAGCCTGGTCCAGAGCTCCTACGAGCAGTACTTC. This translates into CASSLVQSSYEQYF.

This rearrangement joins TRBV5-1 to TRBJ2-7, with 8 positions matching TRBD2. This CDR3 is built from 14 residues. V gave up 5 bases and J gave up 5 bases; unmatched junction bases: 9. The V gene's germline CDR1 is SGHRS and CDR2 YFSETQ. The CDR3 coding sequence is TGCGCCAGCAGGGGGGGACTAGAATTGGACGAGCAGTACTTC. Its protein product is CASRGGLELDEQYF.

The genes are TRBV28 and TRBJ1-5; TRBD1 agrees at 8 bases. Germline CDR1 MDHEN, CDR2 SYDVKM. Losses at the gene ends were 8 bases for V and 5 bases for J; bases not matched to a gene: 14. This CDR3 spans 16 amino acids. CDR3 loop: CASSTHAGQGYQPQHF. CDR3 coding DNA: TGTGCCAGCTCTACCCACGCCGGACAGGGTTATCAGCCCCAGCATTTT.

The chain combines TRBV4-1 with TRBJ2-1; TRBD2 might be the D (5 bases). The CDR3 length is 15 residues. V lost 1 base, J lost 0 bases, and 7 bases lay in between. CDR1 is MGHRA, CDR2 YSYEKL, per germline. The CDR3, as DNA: TGCGCCAGCAGCCAAGCGGGATCCTCCTACAATGAGCAGTTCTTC. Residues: CASSQAGSSYNEQFF.

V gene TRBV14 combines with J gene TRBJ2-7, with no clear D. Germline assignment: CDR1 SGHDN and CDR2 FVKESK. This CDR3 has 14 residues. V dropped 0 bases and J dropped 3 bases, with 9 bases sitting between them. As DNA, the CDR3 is TGTGCCAGCAGCCAAGACAGGAACGTCTACGAGCAGTACTTC. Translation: CASSQDRNVYEQYF.

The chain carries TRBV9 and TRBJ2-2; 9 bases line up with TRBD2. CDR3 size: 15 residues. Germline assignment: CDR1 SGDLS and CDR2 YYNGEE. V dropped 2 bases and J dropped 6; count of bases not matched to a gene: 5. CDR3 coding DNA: TGTGCCAGCAGCGTGGTAGCGGGAGCCCCCGGGGAGCTGTTTTTT. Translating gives CASSVVAGAPGELFF.

The CDR3 spells CAWSVGRGGYEQYF. CDR3 nucleotide sequence: TGTGCCTGGAGTGTAGGCAGGGGCGGCTACGAGCAGTACTTC. The gene calls are TRBV30 and TRBJ2-7, with a tentative D call TRBD1 (6 bases). The CDR3 totals 14 residues. Germline lookup yields CDR1 GTSNPN and CDR2 SVGIG (reference sequence). Between the trimmed V and J ends, which lost 0 bases and 3 bases, there was a span of 12 bases.

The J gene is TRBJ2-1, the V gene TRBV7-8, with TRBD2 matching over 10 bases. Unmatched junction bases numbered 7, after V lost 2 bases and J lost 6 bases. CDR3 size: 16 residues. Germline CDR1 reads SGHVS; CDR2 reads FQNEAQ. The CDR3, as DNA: TGTGCCAGCAGCTTAACGAGCGGGAGGGGAGCCAATGAGCAGTTCTTC. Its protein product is CASSLTSGRGANEQFF. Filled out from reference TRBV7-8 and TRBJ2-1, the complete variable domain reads GAGVSQSPRYKVAKRGQDVALRCDPISGHVSLFWYQQALGQGPEFLTYFQNEAQLDKSGLPSDRFFAERPEGSVSTLKIQRTQQEDSAVYLCASSLTSGRGANEQFFGPGTRLTVL.

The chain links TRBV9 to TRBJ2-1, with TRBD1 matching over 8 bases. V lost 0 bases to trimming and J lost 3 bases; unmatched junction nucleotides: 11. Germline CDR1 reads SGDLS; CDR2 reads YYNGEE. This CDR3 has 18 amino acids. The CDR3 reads CASSVAPIDRGGYNEQFF. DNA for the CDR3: TGTGCCAGCAGCGTAGCCCCGATCGACAGGGGAGGCTACAATGAGCAGTTCTTC.

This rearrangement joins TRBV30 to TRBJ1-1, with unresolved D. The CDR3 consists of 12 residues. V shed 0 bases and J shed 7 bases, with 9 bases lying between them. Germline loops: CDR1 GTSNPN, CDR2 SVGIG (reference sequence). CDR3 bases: TGTGCCTGGAGTGTCCGAGGGTATGAAGCTTTCTTT. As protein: CAWSVRGYEAFF.

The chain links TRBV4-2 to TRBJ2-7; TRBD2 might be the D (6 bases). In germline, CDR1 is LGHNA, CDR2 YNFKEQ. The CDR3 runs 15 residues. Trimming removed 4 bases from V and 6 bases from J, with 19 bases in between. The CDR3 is CASSLVGGARAEQYF. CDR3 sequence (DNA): TGTGCCAGCAGCCTAGTAGGCGGGGCAAGGGCCGAGCAGTACTTC.

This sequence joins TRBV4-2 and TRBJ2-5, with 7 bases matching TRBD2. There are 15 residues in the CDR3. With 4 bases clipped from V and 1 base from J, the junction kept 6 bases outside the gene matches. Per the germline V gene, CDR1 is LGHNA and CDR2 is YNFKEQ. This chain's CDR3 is CASSPTRGSQETQYF. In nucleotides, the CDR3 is TGTGCCAGCAGCCCAACACGCGGGAGCCAAGAGACCCAGTACTTC.

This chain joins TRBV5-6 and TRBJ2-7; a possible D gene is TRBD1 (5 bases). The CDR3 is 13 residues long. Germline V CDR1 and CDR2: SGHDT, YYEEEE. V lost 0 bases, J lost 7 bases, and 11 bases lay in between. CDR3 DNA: TGTGCCAGCAGCTTGGTTAGGACACCTGAGCAGTACTTC. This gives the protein CASSLVRTPEQYF.

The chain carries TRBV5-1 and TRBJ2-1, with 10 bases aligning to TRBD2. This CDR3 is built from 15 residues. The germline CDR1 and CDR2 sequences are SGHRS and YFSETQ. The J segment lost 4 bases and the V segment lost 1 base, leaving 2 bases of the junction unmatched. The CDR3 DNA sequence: TGCGCCAGCAGCTTGCCAGCGGGGGGGTACAATGAGCAGTTCTTC. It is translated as CASSLPAGGYNEQFF.

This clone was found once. This chain's CDR3 is CASSLGPNQPQHF. As DNA, the CDR3 is TGTGCCAGCAGCTTAGGGCCCAATCAGCCCCAGCATTTT. The gene calls are TRBV7-9 and TRBJ1-5; D call uncertain. Trimming took 1 base from V and 3 from J, leaving 4 bases between them. This CDR3 has 13 residues. Germline V CDR1 and CDR2: SEHNR, FQNEAQ (reference sequence).

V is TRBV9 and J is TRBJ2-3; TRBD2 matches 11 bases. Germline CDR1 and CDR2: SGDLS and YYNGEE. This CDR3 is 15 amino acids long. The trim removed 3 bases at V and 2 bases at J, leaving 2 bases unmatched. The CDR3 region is CASSASGGHTDTQYF. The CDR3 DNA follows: TGTGCCAGCAGCGCTAGCGGGGGGCACACAGATACGCAGTATTTT. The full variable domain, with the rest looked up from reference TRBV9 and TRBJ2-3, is DSGVTQTPKHLITATGQRVTLRCSPRSGDLSVYWYQQSLDQGLQFLIQYYNGEERAKGNILERFSAQQFPDLHSELNLSSLELGDSALYFCASSASGGHTDTQYFGPGTRLTVL.

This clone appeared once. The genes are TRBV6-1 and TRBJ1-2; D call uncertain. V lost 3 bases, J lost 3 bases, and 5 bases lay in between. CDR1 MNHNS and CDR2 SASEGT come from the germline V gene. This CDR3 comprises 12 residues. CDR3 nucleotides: TGTGCCAGCAGTGATAACCACTATGGCTACACCTTC. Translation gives CASSDNHYGYTF.

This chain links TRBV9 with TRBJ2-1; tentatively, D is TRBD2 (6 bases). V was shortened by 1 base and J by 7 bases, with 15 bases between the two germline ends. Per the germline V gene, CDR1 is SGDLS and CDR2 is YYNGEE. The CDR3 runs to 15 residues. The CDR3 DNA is TGTGCCAGCAGCGTATCAGGAGGCGGAGGGAATGAGCAGTTCTTC. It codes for CASSVSGGGGNEQFF.

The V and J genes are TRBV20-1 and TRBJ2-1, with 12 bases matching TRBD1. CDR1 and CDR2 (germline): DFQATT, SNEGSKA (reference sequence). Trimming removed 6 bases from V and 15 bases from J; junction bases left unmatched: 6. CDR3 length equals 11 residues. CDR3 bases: TGCAGTGCAACGGGACAGGGGGCGCCGTTCTTC. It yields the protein CSATGQGAPFF.